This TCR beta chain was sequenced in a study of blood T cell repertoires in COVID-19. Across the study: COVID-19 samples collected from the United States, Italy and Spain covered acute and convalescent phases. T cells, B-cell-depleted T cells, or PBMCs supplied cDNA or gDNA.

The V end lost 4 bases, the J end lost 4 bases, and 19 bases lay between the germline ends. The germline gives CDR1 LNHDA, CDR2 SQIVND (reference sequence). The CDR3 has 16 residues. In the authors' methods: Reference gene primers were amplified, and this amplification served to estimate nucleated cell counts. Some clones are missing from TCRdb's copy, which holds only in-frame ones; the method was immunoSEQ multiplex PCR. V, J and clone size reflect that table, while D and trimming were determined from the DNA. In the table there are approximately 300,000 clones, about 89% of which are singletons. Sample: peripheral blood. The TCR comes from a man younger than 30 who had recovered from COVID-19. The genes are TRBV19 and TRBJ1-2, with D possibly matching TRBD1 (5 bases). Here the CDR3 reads CASSTQESTAPYGYTF. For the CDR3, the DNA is TGTGCCAGTAGTACGCAAGAGTCGACAGCTCCCTATGGCTACACCTTC.